This entry describes one T cell receptor (beta chain). The antigen remains undetermined. Evenly divided among several immunoSEQ plates was the genomic DNA of each subset. The protocol was immunoSEQ multiplex PCR, while the TCRdb copy is restricted to in-frame clones and leaves out a portion. The repertoire has under 600,000 clones, roughly 95% of them found once; the top ten carry around 0.067%. The sample is drawn from a study of shared clonotypes between healthy human individuals. Turning to the study itself: Two female and a few male donors aged 18 to 49 were enrolled.

V shed 2 bases and J 4 bases; nucleotides not matched to a gene: 13. CDR3 length: 17 residues. In germline, CDR1 is SEHNR, CDR2 FQNEAQ (reference sequence). Study-wide findings and caveats: Generally, estimated richness proved larger in naive subsets than it did in memory subsets. Clonotype sharing levels among donors were expected to vary with sequencing depth.

The genes are TRBV7-9 and TRBJ1-1; 7 bases are a match to TRBD1. This sequence was found in a woman aged 30 to 39 in good health. Sequencing input: naive CD4+ T cells sorted from blood. Specified subset: CD45RA+ positively selected. The CDR3 loop reads CASSLLQGKAIRTEAFF. The CDR3 DNA is TGTGCCAGCAGCTTACTACAGGGGAAAGCAATTCGCACTGAAGCTTTCTTT.